The T cell receptor beta chain under discussion was sequenced for a study of PD-1 blockade in mismatch repair-deficient tumors. Note on this clone: Its specificity is unknown.

Study conclusions and caveats: After pembrolizumab, tumor-resident clones rose rapidly, then generally contracted before radiologic responses.

Mismatch repair deficiency was confirmed in all patients, by PCR or immunohistochemistry. TCRs were sequenced from three patients responding to pembrolizumab. Generated by immunoSEQ multiplex PCR, the TCRdb table keeps only in-frame clones and is missing some. The sample carries about 79,000 clones, about 82% recorded once. The TCR originated in an adult with mismatch repair-deficient cancer. Sequencing used peripheral blood, obtained 44 weeks after starting pembrolizumab.

The CDR3 loop reads CASSLGPEVYQETQYF. In nucleotides, the CDR3 is TGCGCCAGCAGCTTGGGTCCCGAGGTTTATCAAGAGACCCAGTACTTC. The gene calls are TRBV5-1 and TRBJ2-5; D not resolved. Germline V gene lookup returns CDR1 SGHRS and CDR2 YFSETQ. The CDR3 spans 16 residues. Trimming removed 0 bases at V and 2 bases at J, with 14 bases between.